This T cell receptor (beta chain) is from a study of identical twins (dated by TCRdb to about 2016). A note on the overall study: To test whether fetal clonotypes persist, the study used deep sequencing on TCR alpha and beta repertoires from monozygotic twins, unrelated adults of various ages, and cord blood. Replicate twin experiments were performed at different times using different library preparation protocols to rule out contamination.

Paper-wide results and their limitations: Abundant cord blood beta clonotypes carried fewer insertions; young adult naive repertoires showed a weaker similar trend, while memory repertoires showed none. Excess twin sharing in beta out-of-frame sequences was weaker because fewer shared sequences lowered the signal-to-noise ratio. Out-of-frame TCR alpha sharing in monozygotic twins was systematically underestimated by recombination models, whereas sharing between unrelated individuals was in agreement with the recombination models. Conclusions relied on cross-sectional statistical analysis, since the same donors could not be followed over many years. Zero-insertion analyses could be partly confounded by invariant T cells such as MAIT and iNKT, although diverse VJ usage argued against such confounding for most clonotypes. Compared with coincidental sharing between unrelated individuals, an excess of low generation-probability sequences was observed among out-of-frame TCR alpha sequences shared between twins.

In this sample, this clonotype turned up a few times. The clone's antigen remains unknown. No base quality information exists; no much larger clone differs at one position. Every donor was a healthy Caucasian. Three pairs of female monozygotic twins, all aged roughly 18 to 29 years, made up the twin cohort. Positive isolation kits from Invitrogen were used to isolate the CD4+ and CD8+ T cell populations. V lost 5 bases and J lost 2 bases, and the count of bases not matched to a germline gene is 5. The CDR3, from cysteine to phenylalanine, totals 13 residues. CDR3 DNA is the only sequence kept; it has 39 bases, read in frame from the first base. In the germline V gene, CDR1 corresponds to SQVTM and CDR2 to ANQGSEA. The library relied on 5' RACE. These reads were obtained on an Illumina HiSeq 2000. Template switching added a universal primer binding site, and the final cDNA carried a unique molecular identifier that allowed TCR cDNA molecules to be counted accurately. First-strand cDNA for TCR alpha and beta chains was synthesized from specific primers in the conserved constant-segment region. To control for contamination, every cDNA library was double barcoded, receiving both a SMART-Mk sample barcode and Illumina barcodes. TruSeq adapter sequences and Illumina sample barcodes were added in two successive PCR steps. The TCR alpha and beta cDNA libraries were sequenced on the Illumina HiSeq platform using custom primers. The study's own analysis went as follows. Unique molecular identifiers were extracted from raw reads with MiGEC, and CDR3 positions were determined with MiXCR. For each individual, recombination models were inferred using an EM algorithm with the repgenHMM and IGoR tools. Shared clonotype analysis was performed with the tcR package in R, normalizing sharing by the product of cloneset sizes. Out-of-frame nonproductive sequences were analyzed to study raw recombination free of thymic and clonal selection effects. TCRdb trimmed public reads at Q25 via fastp, called clones via MiXCR and kept in-frame beta chains. Rows with a matching CDR3 protein are joined into one entry that keeps the most common DNA and genes. The V and J calls come from TCRdb's annotation, not from the publication. The sample table shows about 490,000 distinct CDR3 sequences, and over 12% are seen once. 0.44% of the sample goes to the ten largest clones.

The sample also formed part of further work on yellow fever vaccine responses in identical twins. That second report states: The T cell response to vaccination in identical twins was reported by the authors to appear partly convergent and partly personalized. Focusing on identical twins, the study followed the T cell clones that responded to the vaccine, and did so with precision.

The sequenced sample was CD4+ T cells sorted from blood. This receptor was taken from a woman under 30 in good health. The sequence links TRBV29-1 to TRBJ2-7, with 8 central nucleotides matching TRBD2. The nucleotide sequence is TGCAGCGTTCGCATAGCGGGACCCTACGAGCAGTACTTC. The translation is CSVRIAGPYEQYF.